A single sample is the source of the 4 T cell receptor beta chains below, sequenced in a study of blood T cell repertoires in COVID-19. TCRdb's copy holds only in-frame clones and misses some; the assay was immunoSEQ multiplex PCR. The sample holds approximately 200,000 clones, approximately 80% seen once. The specimen was peripheral blood. These receptors all stem from a woman of 80 years or more with acute or convalescent COVID-19.

The chain joins TRBV5-1 to TRBJ1-4; D is unclear. The germline gives CDR1 SGHRS, CDR2 YFSETQ. The germline V and J ends were trimmed by 3 bases and 8 bases, with 14 bases remaining between them. The CDR3 length is 14 residues. The CDR3 is CASSSSGSREKLFF. For the CDR3, the DNA is TGCGCCAGCAGCTCATCGGGATCACGAGAAAAACTGTTTTTT.

V is TRBV30 and J is TRBJ2-4, with 10 nucleotides matching TRBD2. V lost 5 bases and J lost 5; bases outside the gene matches: 3. Germline loops: CDR1 GTSNPN, CDR2 SVGIG (reference sequence). There are 13 residues in the CDR3. The CDR3 nucleotides are TGTGCCTGGGTAGGACTAGCGGAAAACATTCAGTACTTC. It encodes CAWVGLAENIQYF.

V gene TRBV28 combines with J gene TRBJ1-5; possibly TRBD1 for D (6 bases). V lost 5 bases and J 1 base, leaving 15 bases between the germline ends. CDR1 and CDR2 from the germline V gene are MDHEN and SYDVKM. The CDR3 covers 16 residues. The CDR3 DNA is TGTGCCAGCAGTGAGGGGGGGGTTCGGAGCAATCAGCCCCAGCATTTT. Its translation is CASSEGGVRSNQPQHF.

The chain uses TRBV19 and TRBJ2-5; TRBD2 is a possible D gene (6 bases). Looked up from germline, CDR1 is LNHDA and CDR2 is SQIVND (reference sequence). This CDR3 comprises 16 residues. V was shortened by 4 bases and J by 4 bases, with 19 bases between the two germline ends. The CDR3 here is CASSSGQAPGGETQYF. Written as DNA, the CDR3 is TGTGCCAGTAGTAGCGGTCAGGCCCCCGGGGGAGAGACCCAGTACTTC. The full variable domain, rest sourced from reference TRBV19 and TRBJ2-5, is DGGITQSPKYLFRKEGQNVTLSCEQNLNHDAMYWYRQDPGQGLRLIYYSQIVNDFQKGDIAEGYSVSREKKESFPLTVTSAQKNPTAFYLCASSSGQAPGGETQYFGPGTRLLVL.